One sample yielded the 3 T cell receptor beta chains listed below, sequenced in a study of cytomegalovirus exposure and HLA in healthy donors. Both 60 Vbeta primers and 13 Jbeta primers went into the PCR. The table came from immunoSEQ multiplex PCR; TCRdb's copy has only in-frame clones and leaves some out. The repertoire holds around 150,000 clones, 55% to 85% seen once, with 2% to 2.5% in the top ten. The sample was PBMCs. These receptors were taken from a man aged 35 to 55 in good health and CMV-seronegative.

This clone turned up a few times. The chain is built from TRBV29-1 and TRBJ2-1; no clear D. The CDR3 sequence is 13 residues long. CDR1 and CDR2 from the germline V gene are SQVTM and ANQGSEA. Between the trimmed V and J ends, which lost 4 bases and 5 bases, there was a span of 12 bases. CDR3 sequence (DNA): TGCAGCGTTGGCGCGGAGATAAACAATGAGCAGTTCTTC. Protein sequence: CSVGAEINNEQFF.

Only a few counts were recorded for this clone. The chain uses TRBV19 and TRBJ2-1, with 15 bases identical to TRBD2. Losses at the gene ends were 6 bases for V and 15 bases for J; bases not matched to a gene: 18. CDR3 length: 17 residues. Germline CDR1 is LNHDA and CDR2 is SQIVND (reference sequence). The CDR3 DNA reads TGTGCCAGTAGCGGGACTAGCGGGAGGTCGTCATCCCGGCGGCTGTTCTTC. It codes for CASSGTSGRSSSRRLFF.

The CDR3, as DNA: TGTGCCAGCAGGCGTGACTCTGGAAACACCATATATTTT. Translating gives CASRRDSGNTIYF. The chain combines TRBV9 with TRBJ1-3; D uncertain. The V end lost 5 bases, the J end lost 0 bases, and 6 bases lay between the germline ends. CDR1 is SGDLS, CDR2 YYNGEE, per germline. The CDR3 runs 13 residues.